The 26 T cell receptor beta chains in this list originate from one sample, sequenced in a study of OX40 agonist ivuxolimab in advanced cancers. Profiled with immunoSEQ multiplex PCR; TCRdb holds only in-frame clones, not every one. The sample lists around 77,000 clones; roughly 91% were seen once. The source material was CD4+ or CD8+ T cells sorted from blood, sampled in a trial of the OX40 agonist ivuxolimab. The source is an adult with an advanced solid tumor such as melanoma, head and neck, liver or kidney cancer.

This clone appeared a few times. The rearrangement joins TRBV7-8 to TRBJ1-5; D is unresolved. Per the germline V gene, CDR1 is SGHVS and CDR2 is FQNEAQ. The CDR3 sequence is 12 residues long. V dropped 5 bases and J dropped 5 bases, with 7 bases sitting between them. The CDR3 nucleotides read TGTGCCAGCAGCGGAACAGATCAGCCCCAGCATTTT. Translation gives CASSGTDQPQHF.

The chain couples TRBV7-9 to TRBJ2-1; no clear D gene. Germline CDR1 is SEHNR and CDR2 is FQNEAQ (reference sequence). V dropped 4 bases and J dropped 1 base, with 14 bases sitting between them. The CDR3 extends over 16 amino acids. CDR3 bases: TGTGCCAGCAGCTCCTTGGGAAAAGGGTCCTACAATGAGCAGTTCTTC. It yields the protein CASSSLGKGSYNEQFF.

J is TRBJ1-5 and V is TRBV19; tentatively, D is TRBD1 (5 bases). The V end lost 7 bases, the J end lost 7 bases, and 11 bases lay between the germline ends. This CDR3 spans 12 amino acids. CDR1 is LNHDA and CDR2 is SQIVND in the germline V gene (reference sequence). The CDR3: CASNRGEQPQHF. In nucleotides, the CDR3 is TGTGCCAGTAACCGGGGCGAGCAGCCCCAGCATTTT.

The V call is TRBV30, the J call TRBJ1-3, with D unclear. In germline, CDR1 is GTSNPN, CDR2 SVGIG (reference sequence). Trimming removed 0 bases at V and 0 bases at J, with 12 bases between. The CDR3 contains 16 residues. This CDR3 reads CAWSVGWTSSGNTIYF. The CDR3 nucleotides read TGTGCCTGGAGTGTAGGGTGGACCAGCTCTGGAAACACCATATATTTT.

This clone came up once. The chain recombines TRBV19 with TRBJ1-3; 10 nucleotides line up with TRBD1. The CDR3 covers 14 residues. With 3 bases clipped from V and 10 bases from J, the junction kept 6 bases outside the gene matches. Germline CDR1 reads LNHDA; CDR2 reads SQIVND (reference sequence). In nucleotides, the CDR3 is TGTGCCAGTAGTATCTCCCGGACAGGGGGAACCATATATTTT. This gives the protein CASSISRTGGTIYF.

V usage is TRBV28 and J usage is TRBJ2-7; unclear D gene. V lost 6 bases and J 3 bases, leaving 12 bases between the germline ends. The CDR3 loop spans 13 amino acids. Germline V lookup: CDR1 MDHEN, CDR2 SYDVKM. CDR3 sequence: CASSSSSLYEQYF. CDR3 DNA: TGTGCCAGCAGCTCCTCTTCCCTCTACGAGCAGTACTTC.

The rearrangement uses TRBV4-2 and TRBJ2-1; 16 bases fit TRBD2. V lost 3 bases, J lost 2 bases, and 16 bases stayed unmatched. Germline V gives CDR1 LGHNA, CDR2 YNFKEQ. This CDR3 spans 22 amino acids. CDR3 coding DNA: TGTGCCAGCAGCCATCCCAGGAGGGGCGGGACTAGCGGGGGGGCACCCTACAATGAGCAGTTCTTC. Its protein product is CASSHPRRGGTSGGAPYNEQFF.

Concerning this clone: Its ends do not fully match the called genes, so a read error is possible. The chain links TRBV10-3 to TRBJ1-4, with unresolved D. This CDR3 spans 12 amino acids. Germline CDR1 ENHRY, CDR2 SYGVKD. The CDR3: CAISETTEKLFF. The CDR3 nucleotides are TGTGCCATCAGTGAAACTACTGAAAAACTGTTTTTT.

This sequence joins TRBV15 and TRBJ2-7; D remains ambiguous. The ends were cut back, 0 bases at V and 6 bases at J, with 12 bases in the middle. Germline V gives CDR1 LNHNV, CDR2 YYDKDF (reference sequence). CDR3 length equals 14 residues. Written as DNA, the CDR3 is TGTGCCACCAGCAGAGATCAGGTGTATGGCGAGCAGTACTTC. Translation gives CATSRDQVYGEQYF.

This chain joins TRBV5-1 and TRBJ2-2; TRBD1 matches at 7 bases. The V and J ends lost 4 bases and 1 base, in that order; junction bases with no gene match: 7. This CDR3 spans 16 amino acids. Germline-derived CDR1 and CDR2 are SGHRS and YFSETQ. CDR3 region: CASSVYRGENTGELFF. CDR3 coding DNA: TGCGCCAGCAGCGTCTACAGGGGCGAGAACACCGGGGAGCTGTTTTTT. Full variable domain (rest looked up from reference TRBV5-1 and TRBJ2-2): KAGVTQTPRYLIKTRGQQVTLSCSPISGHRSVSWYQQTPGQGLQFLFEYFSETQRNKGNFPGRFSGRQFSNSRSEMNVSTLELGDSALYLCASSVYRGENTGELFFGEGSRLTVL.

This rearrangement joins TRBV7-9 to TRBJ2-5; no clear D. The V gene's germline CDR1 is SEHNR and CDR2 FQNEAQ (reference sequence). The CDR3 is 13 residues long. With 7 bases removed from V and 2 bases from J, the gap between germline ends came to 11 bases. The CDR3 loop reads CASTLQIQETQYF. CDR3 in DNA: TGTGCCAGCACACTACAGATTCAAGAGACCCAGTACTTC.

The genes are TRBV2 and TRBJ2-1; 7 bases are a match to TRBD1. The CDR3 runs to 12 residues. Trimming took 5 bases from V and 6 from J; bases not matched to a gene: 1. Germline V lookup: CDR1 SNHLY, CDR2 FYNNEI. The CDR3 spells CASSTGVNEQFF. The CDR3 DNA follows: TGTGCCAGCAGTACAGGGGTCAATGAGCAGTTCTTC.

This clone has only a few counts. CDR3 in amino acids: CASLNGVNTEAFF. The CDR3, as DNA: TGTGCCAGCCTTAACGGGGTGAACACTGAAGCTTTCTTT. J is TRBJ1-1 and V is TRBV2; no definite D call. Trimming removed 8 bases at V and 0 bases at J, with 10 bases between. The CDR3 is made up of 13 amino acids. Germline CDR1 and CDR2: SNHLY and FYNNEI.

The chain couples TRBV7-8 to TRBJ2-7, with a weak D call TRBD2 (6 bases). The CDR3 length is 15 residues. With 4 bases removed from V and 2 bases from J, the gap between germline ends came to 15 bases. Per germline, CDR1 SGHVS and CDR2 FQNEAQ. The CDR3 protein is CASSSRREFTYEQYF. CDR3 in DNA: TGTGCCAGCAGCTCCAGACGGGAGTTTACCTACGAGCAGTACTTC.

The chain recombines TRBV30 with TRBJ2-5; 10 bases align to TRBD2. The CDR3 is 16 amino acids. CDR1 and CDR2 from the germline V gene are GTSNPN and SVGIG (reference sequence). J was trimmed by 4 bases and V by 0 bases; bases with no gene match: 8. CDR3 sequence: CAWSVPAPSGGETQYF. The CDR3 DNA is TGTGCCTGGAGTGTACCGGCGCCTAGCGGGGGAGAGACCCAGTACTTC.

On this clone: Other DNA sequences within the sample encode an identical CDR3. The chain employs TRBV15 and TRBJ1-5; D is unclear. The V gene's germline CDR1 is LNHNV and CDR2 YYDKDF (reference sequence). This CDR3 comprises 14 residues. V lost 6 bases, J lost 2 bases, and 11 bases lay in between. For the CDR3, the DNA is TGTGCCACCAGTTTGTACAGCGGCAATCAGCCCCAGCATTTT. The encoded protein is CATSLYSGNQPQHF. Complete variable domain (other parts from reference TRBV15 and TRBJ1-5): DAMVIQNPRYQVTQFGKPVTLSCSQTLNHNVMYWYQQKSSQAPKLLFHYYDKDFNNEADTPDNFQSRRPNTSFCFLDIRSPGLGDTAMYLCATSLYSGNQPQHFGDGTRLSIL.

The CDR3 loop reads CASSLLGQGEDTQYF. CDR3 sequence (DNA): TGCGCCAGCAGCTTGCTGGGACAGGGGGAAGATACGCAGTATTTT. This chain links TRBV5-1 with TRBJ2-3; 11 bases line up with TRBD1. Germline CDR1 SGHRS, CDR2 YFSETQ. The CDR3 covers 15 residues. Trimming cost V 1 base and J 5 bases; bases outside gene matches: 3.

The chain carries TRBV28 and TRBJ1-1; D not certain. V was clipped by 8 bases and J by 6 bases, with 16 bases between them. CDR3 length equals 13 residues. The V gene's germline CDR1 is MDHEN and CDR2 SYDVKM. The CDR3 here is CASDIAGRAEAFF. In DNA form, the CDR3 reads TGTGCCAGCGATATCGCGGGTCGTGCTGAAGCTTTCTTT.

This rearrangement joins TRBV11-3 to TRBJ2-2, with TRBD1 identical over 7 bases. CDR1 is SGHNT, CDR2 YENEEA, per germline. J gave up 4 bases and V 2 bases, and 4 bases lay outside the gene matches. This CDR3 region has 15 residues. Here the CDR3 DNA reads TGTGCCAGCAGCTTACGACAGGGTTCCACCGGGGAGCTGTTTTTT. This translates into CASSLRQGSTGELFF.

V usage is TRBV5-5 and J usage is TRBJ1-5; the D gene is possibly TRBD1 (5 bases). CDR3 length: 14 amino acids. Trimming left V 4 bases short and J 7 bases short, with 15 bases between. Germline V lookup: CDR1 SGHKS, CDR2 YYEKEE (reference sequence). The CDR3 spells CASSVWVGEQPQHF. The CDR3 region has the DNA TGTGCCAGCAGCGTTTGGGTGGGGGAACAGCCCCAGCATTTT.

The chain couples TRBV29-1 to TRBJ2-3; D unclear. CDR3 length equals 13 residues. Trimming left V 4 bases short and J 4 bases short, with 12 bases between. From germline, CDR1 is SQVTM and CDR2 ANQGSEA. The CDR3 region is CSVAISTADTQYF. CDR3 nucleotides: TGCAGCGTTGCTATTAGCACCGCAGATACGCAGTATTTT.

The chain recombines TRBV15 with TRBJ2-2; the D gene is possibly TRBD1 (5 bases). Per germline, CDR1 LNHNV and CDR2 YYDKDF (reference sequence). The ends were cut back, 0 bases at V and 0 bases at J, with 11 bases in the middle. This CDR3 contains 17 residues. CDR3 coding DNA: TGTGCCACCAGCAGAGACAGGGTTCTTGCGAACACCGGGGAGCTGTTTTTT. This gives the protein CATSRDRVLANTGELFF.

CDR3 loop: CASSIRLMASLAKNIQYF. DNA for the CDR3: TGTGCCAGTAGTATTAGGTTGATGGCTAGCCTAGCCAAAAACATTCAGTACTTC. This chain joins TRBV19 and TRBJ2-4; a weak D match, TRBD2 (5 bases). The CDR3 is made up of 18 amino acids. V was trimmed by 3 bases and J by 0 bases, leaving 18 bases between them. In germline, CDR1 is LNHDA, CDR2 SQIVND (reference sequence). Complete variable domain (other parts from reference TRBV19 and TRBJ2-4): DGGITQSPKYLFRKEGQNVTLSCEQNLNHDAMYWYRQDPGQGLRLIYYSQIVNDFQKGDIAEGYSVSREKKESFPLTVTSAQKNPTAFYLCASSIRLMASLAKNIQYFGAGTRLSVL.

This clone was seen more than once but under ten times. The gene calls are TRBV7-8 and TRBJ2-5; D is unresolved. Trimming removed 0 bases at V and 7 bases at J, with 9 bases between. CDR1 and CDR2 from the germline V gene are SGHVS and FQNEAQ. The CDR3 runs to 13 residues. This CDR3 reads CASSLAPLGTQYF. The CDR3 region has the DNA TGTGCCAGCAGCTTAGCGCCCTTGGGGACCCAGTACTTC.

The J gene is TRBJ2-7, the V gene TRBV6-5; D may be TRBD1 (5 bases). V was pared by 5 bases and J by 2 bases, with 13 bases between. This CDR3 region has 14 residues. Looked up from germline, CDR1 is MNHEY and CDR2 is SVGAGI. CDR3 sequence (DNA): TGTGCCAGCAGTCGACGACAGCCAGCCTACGAGCAGTACTTC. It encodes CASSRRQPAYEQYF.

The genes are TRBV5-1 and TRBJ2-5; D ambiguous. CDR3 length: 12 residues. Germline V gene data show CDR1 as SGHRS and CDR2 as YFSETQ. The V end was cut by 1 base, the J end by 4 bases, with 5 bases between. The CDR3 sequence is CASSLNRETQYF. The DNA of the CDR3 is TGCGCCAGCAGCTTGAATCGAGAGACCCAGTACTTC.